This T cell receptor beta chain was sequenced during a study of CD8 T cells in ankylosing spondylitis. TCRdb called the 5' RACE reads again in MiXCR, with one record for every CDR3 protein. The data contain more than 100,000 distinct CDR3 sequences, roughly 11% of them singletons. The germline gives CDR1 SEHNR, CDR2 FQNEAQ (reference sequence). The ends were cut back, 2 bases at V and 6 bases at J, with 8 bases in the middle. The CDR3 covers 13 residues. Study-wide points: A TCR beta motif made of roughly eight highly homologous variants seemed typical of ankylosing spondylitis blood. Certain motif variants had earlier been reported in reactive arthritis synovial fluid and blood.

This clonotype was seen many times. As yet, its antigen is unknown. The receptor comes from a female donor with ankylosing spondylitis or in good health (not recorded which). This sequence joins TRBV7-9 and TRBJ2-1; no reliable D call. Sequenced: blood, either unsorted or a sorted T cell fraction (not recorded which). The CDR3 sequence: CASSLLLSNEQFF. The DNA for the CDR3 is TGTGCCAGCAGCTTATTACTCTCCAATGAGCAGTTCTTC.